This TCR beta chain is drawn from a study of graft-versus-host responses after intestinal transplantation (dated by TCRdb to the early 2020s). Looking at the study overall: The transplants that recipients got were multivisceral, liver-intestinal, or isolated intestinal. After intestinal transplantation, graft-versus-host and host-versus-graft alloreactive T cell clones were followed in the graft, circulation and bone marrow using bulk TCR-beta CDR3 sequencing. All recipients received anti-thymocyte globulin induction followed by maintenance tacrolimus and steroids for around 3 years. Instead of going to the commercial service, samples from a few later patients were sequenced in-house on an Illumina MiSeq and processed with MiXCR. The cohort enrolled 20 to 30 intestinal transplant recipients, one of whom was a retransplant, and a few patients without pretransplant specimens were excluded. To identify alloreactive clones, pre-transplant mixed lymphocyte reaction products were sequenced and compared with unstimulated pre-transplant donor and recipient T cells. A peak of at least 4% donor T cells among recipient peripheral blood mononuclear cells was the definition used for donor T cell macrochimerism.

This clone is judged medium-sized (0.01 to 0.1%). No base quality information exists; no much larger clone differs at one position. The sample's time point label, in plain terms: cells obtained before transplantation from donor or recipient. Mixed lymphocyte reactions plated 200,000 CFSE-labeled pre-transplant responders with 200,000 irradiated violet-dye-labeled stimulators and were cultured for around six days. Proliferating CD3+CD4+CFSE-low and CD3+CD8+CFSE-low responder cells were FACS-sorted on a BD Influx sorter after the mixed lymphocyte reaction. Overall study outcomes, separate from this receptor: GvH clones were detected in recipient bone marrow, and some of these GvH clones were observed earlier in ileal mucosa or blood, consistent with an intestinal mucosal origin. In the allografts of patients with donor T cell macrochimerism, GvH to HvG T cell clonal ratios were high. Early after transplant, peak levels of circulating GvH clones were associated with declines in HvG clones. Conclusions were limited by the relatively low number and heterogeneity of intestinal transplant patients.

Libraries came from the immunoSEQ multiplex PCR assay. For most patients, genomic DNA was isolated using the Qiagen DNeasy Blood and Tissue Kit and was shipped frozen to Adaptive Biotechnologies for TCR sequencing. For most patients, high-throughput TCR-beta CDR3 sequencing of genomic DNA was performed by Adaptive Biotechnologies. Per the source publication's procedure: TCR sequencing data for around 19 patients were retrieved from Adaptive's ImmunoSEQ software; a few other patients were processed with MiXCR and VDJtools. To correct CD4 versus CD8 sorting errors, sequences present in both subsets at a frequency ratio below 5:1 were removed. CDR3 nucleotide sequences shared by donor and recipient were removed because the origin of these sequences could not be assigned. Alloreactive clones required at least 2-fold expansion over unstimulated cells and minimum CFSE-low frequency of 0.002% (template counts) or 0.001% (read counts). A clone was considered mappable if detected in the sequenced pre-transplant spleen, lymph node, or MLR CFSE-low populations of the donor or recipient. Cumulative frequency of alloreactive clones was calculated as a percentage of all sequences weighted by copy number. The source is immuneACCESS, and TCRdb retained only in-frame sequences with V and J called. Part of the clones is not carried over; for the studies checked, unresolved V genes explain less than half of this, and the remainder is unexplained. The DNA gave D and trimming, while V, J and clone size come from that table. This sample gives several thousand clones in total; 30% to 35% of them show up just once. The ten largest clones capture about 3.1% of the sample.

Specimen: alloreactive CD8+ T cells from a mixed lymphocyte reaction culture, collected before transplantation. This specimen's cell subset or site label, per the study, means: CFSE-low proliferating T cells sorted from roughly 6-day pre-transplant mixed lymphocyte reaction (GvH or HvG direction). This clonotype originated in a human patient who was an organ donor for intestinal transplantation.

The base sequence is TGTGCCAGCAGTTCGGGACTGTTTTATGAGCAGTTCTTC. It encodes CASSSGLFYEQFF. The V gene is TRBV5-6 and the J gene is TRBJ2-1, with a tentative D gene TRBD2 over 6 matching bases. V is reduced by 5 bases and J by 8 bases, leaving a spacing of 14 bases between them. CDR1 and CDR2, looked up from the germline V gene, are SGHDT and YYEEEE. The CDR3, cysteine through phenylalanine, is 13 amino acids long. The CDR3 DNA has 39 bases and is translated from base 1.